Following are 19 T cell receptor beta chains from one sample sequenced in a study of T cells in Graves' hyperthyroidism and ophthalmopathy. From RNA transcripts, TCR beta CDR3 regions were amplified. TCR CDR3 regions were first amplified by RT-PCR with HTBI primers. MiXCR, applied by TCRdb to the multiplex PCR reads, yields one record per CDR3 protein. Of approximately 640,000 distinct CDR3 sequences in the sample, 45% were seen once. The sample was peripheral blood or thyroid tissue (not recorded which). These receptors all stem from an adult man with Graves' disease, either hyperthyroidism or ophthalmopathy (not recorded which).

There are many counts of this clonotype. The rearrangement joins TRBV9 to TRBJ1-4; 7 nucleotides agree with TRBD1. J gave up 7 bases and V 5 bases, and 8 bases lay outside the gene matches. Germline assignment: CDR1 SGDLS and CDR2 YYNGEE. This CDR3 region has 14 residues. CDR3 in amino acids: CASSQRQGGEKLFF. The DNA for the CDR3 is TGTGCCAGCAGTCAAAGACAGGGTGGTGAAAAACTGTTTTTT.

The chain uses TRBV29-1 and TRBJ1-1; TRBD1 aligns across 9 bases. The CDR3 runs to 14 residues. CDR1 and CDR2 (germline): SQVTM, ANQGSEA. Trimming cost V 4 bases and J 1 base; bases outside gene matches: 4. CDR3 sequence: CSVGRTGANTEAFF. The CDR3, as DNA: TGCAGCGTTGGGAGGACAGGGGCGAACACTGAAGCTTTCTTT.

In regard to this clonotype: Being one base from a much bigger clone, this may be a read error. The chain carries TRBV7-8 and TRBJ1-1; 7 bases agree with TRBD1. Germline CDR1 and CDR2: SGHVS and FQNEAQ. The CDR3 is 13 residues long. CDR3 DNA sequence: TGTGCCAGCAGGGCAGGGGGAGGGACTGGAGCTTTCTTT. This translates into CASRAGGGTGAFF.

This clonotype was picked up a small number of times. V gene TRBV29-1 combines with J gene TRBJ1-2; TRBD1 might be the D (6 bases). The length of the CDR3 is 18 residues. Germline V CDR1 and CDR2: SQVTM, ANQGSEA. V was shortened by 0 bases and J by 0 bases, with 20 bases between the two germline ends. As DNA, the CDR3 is TGCAGCGTTGAAGATTGGGTTTTGGGCAGGACAGCTAACTATGGCTACACCTTC. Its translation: CSVEDWVLGRTANYGYTF.

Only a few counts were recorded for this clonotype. CDR3 DNA sequence: TGCGCCAGCAGCTCAGGACTGATCTCTGGAAACACCATATATTTT. Protein sequence: CASSSGLISGNTIYF. This chain uses TRBV5-1 with TRBJ1-3, with no clear D. V was pared by 3 bases and J by 0 bases, with 10 bases between. CDR1 and CDR2 from the germline V gene are SGHRS and YFSETQ. The length of the CDR3 is 15 residues.

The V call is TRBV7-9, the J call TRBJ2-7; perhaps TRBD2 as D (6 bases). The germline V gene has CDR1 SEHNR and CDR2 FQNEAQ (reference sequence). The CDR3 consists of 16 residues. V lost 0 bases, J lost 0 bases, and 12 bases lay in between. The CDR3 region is CASSLAGGASSYEQYF. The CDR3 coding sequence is TGTGCCAGCAGCTTAGCTGGCGGGGCTAGCTCCTACGAGCAGTACTTC.

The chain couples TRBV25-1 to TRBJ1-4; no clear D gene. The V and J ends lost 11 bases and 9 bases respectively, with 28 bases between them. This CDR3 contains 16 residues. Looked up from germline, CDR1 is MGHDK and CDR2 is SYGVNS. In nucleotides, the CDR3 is TGTGCCTGGAGTGTCCCGAATCCGGGCCAAACTAAAAAACTGTTTTTT. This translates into CAWSVPNPGQTKKLFF.

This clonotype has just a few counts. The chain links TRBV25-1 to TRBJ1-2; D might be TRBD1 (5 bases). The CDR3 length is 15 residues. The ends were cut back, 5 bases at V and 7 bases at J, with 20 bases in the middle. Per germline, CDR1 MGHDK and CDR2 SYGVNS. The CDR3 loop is CASSPSGRVLFGYTF. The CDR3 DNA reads TGTGCCAGCAGTCCCTCGGGACGCGTCCTGTTTGGCTACACCTTC.

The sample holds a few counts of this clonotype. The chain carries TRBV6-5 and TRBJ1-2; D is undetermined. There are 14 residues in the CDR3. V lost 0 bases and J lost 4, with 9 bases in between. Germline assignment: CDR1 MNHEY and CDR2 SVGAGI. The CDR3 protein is CASSYSTPAYGYTF. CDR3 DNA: TGTGCCAGCAGTTACTCGACTCCTGCCTATGGCTACACCTTC.

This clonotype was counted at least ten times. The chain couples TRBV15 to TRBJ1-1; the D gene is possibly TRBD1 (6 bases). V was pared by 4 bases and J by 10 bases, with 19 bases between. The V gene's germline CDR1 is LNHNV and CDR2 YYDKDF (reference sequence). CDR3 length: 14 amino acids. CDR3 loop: CATSTRTEGVGAFF. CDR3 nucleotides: TGTGCCACCAGCACCCGAACAGAGGGGGTTGGAGCTTTCTTT.

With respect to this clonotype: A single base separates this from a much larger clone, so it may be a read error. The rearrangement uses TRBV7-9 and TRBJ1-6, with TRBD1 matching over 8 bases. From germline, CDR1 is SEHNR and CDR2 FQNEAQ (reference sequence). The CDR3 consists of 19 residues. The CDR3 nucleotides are TGTGCCAGCAGCTCCTTCCCTCCTGGACAGGGAACCTACAATTCACCCCTCCACTTT. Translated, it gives CASSSFPPGQGTYNSPLHF.

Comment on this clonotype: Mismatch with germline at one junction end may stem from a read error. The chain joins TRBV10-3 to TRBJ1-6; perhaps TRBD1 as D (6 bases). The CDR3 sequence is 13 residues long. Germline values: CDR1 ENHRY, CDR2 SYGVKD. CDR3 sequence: CAISESISGGLYF. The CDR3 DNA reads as TGTGCCATCAGTGAGTCGATTAGCGGGGGCCTCTACTTT.

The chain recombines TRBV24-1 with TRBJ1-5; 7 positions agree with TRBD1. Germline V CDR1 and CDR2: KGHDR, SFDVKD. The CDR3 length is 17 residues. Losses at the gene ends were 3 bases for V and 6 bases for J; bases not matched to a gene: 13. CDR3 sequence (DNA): TGTGCCACCAGTGATGGGATGACAGGGCGGTTCAGTCAGCCCCAGCATTTT. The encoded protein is CATSDGMTGRFSQPQHF.

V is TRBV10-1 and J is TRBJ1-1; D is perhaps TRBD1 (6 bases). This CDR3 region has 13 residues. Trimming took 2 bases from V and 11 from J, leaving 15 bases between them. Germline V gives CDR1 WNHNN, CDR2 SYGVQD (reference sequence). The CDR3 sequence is CASSEPLTGGAFF. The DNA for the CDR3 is TGCGCCAGCAGTGAGCCACTGACAGGCGGGGCTTTCTTT.

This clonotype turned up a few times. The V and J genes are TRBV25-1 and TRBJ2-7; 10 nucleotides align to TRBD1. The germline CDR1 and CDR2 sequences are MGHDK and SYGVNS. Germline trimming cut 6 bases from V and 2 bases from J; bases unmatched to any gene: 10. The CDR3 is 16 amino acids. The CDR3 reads CASSQPGTGAAYEQYF. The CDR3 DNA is TGTGCCAGCAGCCAACCCGGGACAGGGGCCGCCTACGAGCAGTACTTC.

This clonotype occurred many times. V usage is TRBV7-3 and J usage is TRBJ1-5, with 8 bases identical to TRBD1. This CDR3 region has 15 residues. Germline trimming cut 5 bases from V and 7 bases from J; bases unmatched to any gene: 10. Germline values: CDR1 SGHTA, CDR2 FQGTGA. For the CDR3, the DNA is TGTGCCAGCAGCATCACAGGGGGATGGGGCCAGCCCCAGCATTTT. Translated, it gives CASSITGGWGQPQHF.

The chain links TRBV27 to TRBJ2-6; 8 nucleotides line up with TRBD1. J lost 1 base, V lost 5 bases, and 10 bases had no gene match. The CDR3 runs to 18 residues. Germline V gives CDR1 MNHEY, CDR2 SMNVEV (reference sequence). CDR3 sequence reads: CASSPDRGILSGANVLTF. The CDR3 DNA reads TGTGCCAGCAGTCCTGACAGGGGAATACTTTCTGGGGCCAACGTCCTGACTTTC.

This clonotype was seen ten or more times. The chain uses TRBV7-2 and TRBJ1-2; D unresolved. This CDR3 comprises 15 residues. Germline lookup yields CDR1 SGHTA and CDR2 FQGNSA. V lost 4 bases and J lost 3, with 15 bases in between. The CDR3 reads CASSSGGVPDYGYTF. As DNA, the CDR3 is TGTGCCAGCAGCTCCGGTGGCGTTCCGGACTATGGCTACACCTTC. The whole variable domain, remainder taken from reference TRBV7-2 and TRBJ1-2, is GAGVSQSPSNKVTEKGKDVELRCDPISGHTALYWYRQSLGQGLEFLIYFQGNSAPDKSGLPSDRFSAERTGGSVSTLTIQRTQQEDSAVYLCASSSGGVPDYGYTFGSGTRLTVV.

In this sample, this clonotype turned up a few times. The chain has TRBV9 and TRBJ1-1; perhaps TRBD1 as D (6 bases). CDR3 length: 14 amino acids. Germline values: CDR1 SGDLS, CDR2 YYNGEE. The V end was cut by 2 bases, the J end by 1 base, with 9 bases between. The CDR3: CASSVRQENTEAFF. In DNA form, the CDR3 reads TGTGCCAGCAGCGTTAGACAGGAGAACACTGAAGCTTTCTTT.